Detailed here is one T cell receptor beta chain. This CDR3 region has 13 residues. CDR1 and CDR2 (germline): SGHTA, FQGNSA. Trimming removed 5 bases from V and 6 bases from J, with 11 bases in between. The data derive from a study of blood T cell repertoires in COVID-19. About the research overall: T cells, B-cell-depleted T cells, or PBMCs supplied cDNA or gDNA.

As processed by the authors: By means of reference gene primer amplification, nucleated cell counts were estimated. TCRdb's table, derived via immunoSEQ multiplex PCR, lists solely in-frame clones and lacks some. D and trimming come from the DNA, and the V and J calls and clone size come from that table. The profile shows 99,000 or so clones, 91% of them singletons. This receptor was obtained from a human donor in a cohort sampled during active COVID-19. The V call is TRBV7-2, the J call TRBJ2-1; D is unresolved. The sample comprised peripheral blood. The CDR3 bases are TGTGCCAGCAGCCCCTACACGGGCAATGAGCAGTTCTTC. The encoded protein is CASSPYTGNEQFF. Together with reference TRBV7-2 and TRBJ2-1, the CDR3 gives the full variable domain: GAGVSQSPSNKVTEKGKDVELRCDPISGHTALYWYRQSLGQGLEFLIYFQGNSAPDKSGLPSDRFSAERTGGSVSTLTIQRTQQEDSAVYLCASSPYTGNEQFFGPGTRLTVL.